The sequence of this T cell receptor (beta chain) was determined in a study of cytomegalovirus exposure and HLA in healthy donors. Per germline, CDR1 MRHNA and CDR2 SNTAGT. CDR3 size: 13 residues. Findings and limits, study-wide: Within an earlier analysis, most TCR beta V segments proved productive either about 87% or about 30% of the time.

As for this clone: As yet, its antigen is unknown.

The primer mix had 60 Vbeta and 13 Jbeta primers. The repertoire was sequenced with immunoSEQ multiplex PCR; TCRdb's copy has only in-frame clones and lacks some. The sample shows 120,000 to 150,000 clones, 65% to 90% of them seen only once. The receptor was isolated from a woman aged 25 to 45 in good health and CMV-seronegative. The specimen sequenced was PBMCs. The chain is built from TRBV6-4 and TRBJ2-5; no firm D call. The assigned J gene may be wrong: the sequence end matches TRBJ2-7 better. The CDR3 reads CASSDSPSSEQYF. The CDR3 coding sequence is TGTGCCAGCAGTGACTCCCCAAGTTCCGAGCAGTACTTC.